These 22 T cell receptor beta chains were sequenced from one sample in a study of T cell responses to AZD1222 COVID-19 vaccine. The data were produced by immunoSEQ multiplex PCR, yet TCRdb's version contains in-frame clones alone and is incomplete. The table includes roughly 90,000 clones, roughly 85% detected once. The sequences come from peripheral blood, collected on day 0 of AZD1222 vaccination. The source is an adult in good health.

The V and J genes are TRBV15 and TRBJ2-5, with D uncertain. CDR3 size: 13 residues. V lost 1 base to trimming and J lost 7 bases, with 10 bases between them. Germline V gene data show CDR1 as LNHNV and CDR2 as YYDKDF (reference sequence). The CDR3, as DNA: TGTGCCACCAGCAGAGCAATACCTGGGACCCAGTACTTC. This codes for CATSRAIPGTQYF.

DNA of the CDR3: TGTGCCAGTAGGGGGACAGGGGAGTTTGAAAAACTGTTTTTT. Encoded protein: CASRGTGEFEKLFF. The V call is TRBV19, the J call TRBJ1-4; 10 bases align to TRBD1. The CDR3 runs to 14 residues. V lost 6 bases, J lost 7 bases, and 5 bases stayed unmatched. The V gene's germline CDR1 is LNHDA and CDR2 SQIVND (reference sequence).

This rearrangement joins TRBV6-5 to TRBJ2-3, with 7 positions matching TRBD1. The CDR3 is made up of 15 amino acids. After removal of 6 bases from V and 6 bases from J, the junction contained 12 bases not matched to a gene. Looked up from germline, CDR1 is MNHEY and CDR2 is SVGAGI. CDR3 amino acids: CASSPTTGIGDTQYF. In DNA, the CDR3 is TGTGCCAGCAGCCCGACGACAGGGATTGGGGATACGCAGTATTTT.

The chain joins TRBV5-6 to TRBJ1-2; D not certain. With 1 base removed from V and 3 bases from J, the gap between germline ends came to 7 bases. CDR3 size: 13 residues. Germline lookup yields CDR1 SGHDT and CDR2 YYEEEE. The CDR3 reads CASSLWGDYGYTF. The CDR3 DNA reads TGTGCCAGCAGCTTGTGGGGAGACTATGGCTACACCTTC.

The chain uses TRBV7-2 and TRBJ1-1, with D hard to call. Trimming took off 0 bases at V and 7 bases at J, with 12 bases between the two ends. This CDR3 comprises 14 residues. In germline, CDR1 is SGHTA, CDR2 FQGNSA. For the CDR3, the DNA is TGTGCCAGCAGCTTAGCCGGTTCAGCAGGTGAAGCTTTCTTT. It specifies CASSLAGSAGEAFF.

The chain has TRBV3-1 (or the pseudogene TRBV3-2) and TRBJ2-7, with 8 nucleotides matching TRBD1. The CDR3 totals 15 residues. Germline V lookup: CDR1 LGHDT, CDR2 YNNKEL (reference sequence). V gave up 1 base and J gave up 6 bases; unmatched junction bases: 8. The CDR3, as DNA: TGTGCCAGCAGCCAAGTATCAGGGGGCTCCAGCGAGCAGTACTTC. Its protein product is CASSQVSGGSSEQYF.

The chain uses TRBV29-1 and TRBJ2-6, with TRBD2 identical over 13 bases. Germline V lookup: CDR1 SQVTM, CDR2 ANQGSEA. Trimming at V came to 7 bases and at J to 3 bases, leaving 6 bases not matched to a gene. CDR3 length: 16 amino acids. CDR3 nucleotide sequence: TGCAGCGCCCGACTAGCGGGAGGTGGTGGGGCCAACGTCCTGACTTTC. Its translation: CSARLAGGGGANVLTF.

The J gene is TRBJ2-3, the V gene TRBV2; D may be TRBD1 (5 bases). The length of the CDR3 is 15 residues. Deletions cut 3 bases from V and 4 bases from J, with 14 bases between. Germline CDR1 SNHLY, CDR2 FYNNEI. DNA of the CDR3: TGTGCCAGCAGTGAGGTCACAGGAGCTGCAGATACGCAGTATTTT. As protein: CASSEVTGAADTQYF.

This clone has more than one count but fewer than ten. The chain has TRBV12-5 and TRBJ2-2, with D possibly being TRBD2 (6 bases). The V end lost 8 bases, the J end lost 5 bases, and 9 bases lay between the germline ends. CDR1 is LGHNT and CDR2 is FRNRAP in the germline V gene. The CDR3 consists of 12 residues. The CDR3 here is CASRLETGELFF. CDR3 sequence (DNA): TGTGCTAGTCGACTAGAAACCGGGGAGCTGTTTTTT.

The chain has TRBV2 and TRBJ1-1; D remains ambiguous. CDR1 and CDR2 from the germline V gene are SNHLY and FYNNEI. V was trimmed by 6 bases and J by 7 bases, leaving 6 bases between them. The CDR3 loop spans 10 amino acids. CDR3 nucleotide sequence: TGTGCCAGCAGGGGGAATGAAGCTTTCTTT. Translated, it gives CASRGNEAFF. Complete variable domain (other parts from reference TRBV2 and TRBJ1-1): EPEVTQTPSHQVTQMGQEVILRCVPISNHLYFYWYRQILGQKVEFLVSFYNNEISEKSEIFDDQFSVERPDGSNFTLKIRSTKLEDSAMYFCASRGNEAFFGQGTRLTVV.

V gene TRBV4-3 combines with J gene TRBJ2-2; no definite D call. Looked up from germline, CDR1 is LGHNA and CDR2 is YSLEER. Trimming pared 2 bases from V and 3 bases from J, leaving 4 bases between. CDR3 length: 13 residues. The chain's CDR3 is CASSQPYTGELFF. CDR3 coding DNA: TGCGCCAGCAGCCAACCCTACACCGGGGAGCTGTTTTTT.

J is TRBJ1-4 and V is TRBV24-1, with 8 bases aligning to TRBD1. Germline lookup yields CDR1 KGHDR and CDR2 SFDVKD. This CDR3 contains 15 residues. Losses at the gene ends were 4 bases for V and 8 bases for J; bases not matched to a gene: 8. The CDR3 DNA is TGTGCCACCAGTGACCCGACAGGGGATGGGGAAAAACTGTTTTTT. Residues: CATSDPTGDGEKLFF.

This clone was picked up one time. The V call is TRBV25-1, the J call TRBJ1-5; TRBD1 agrees at 7 bases. Germline V CDR1 and CDR2: MGHDK, SYGVNS. CDR3 length: 15 amino acids. The trim removed 4 bases at V and 3 bases at J, leaving 6 bases unmatched. CDR3 amino acids: CASSAGGQHNQPQHF. The CDR3 DNA sequence: TGTGCCAGCAGTGCCGGGGGACAGCACAATCAGCCCCAGCATTTT.

The J gene is TRBJ1-2, the V gene TRBV7-9; no definite D call. Trimming removed 1 base at V and 2 bases at J, with 8 bases between. The V gene's germline CDR1 is SEHNR and CDR2 FQNEAQ (reference sequence). CDR3 length: 14 residues. This CDR3 reads CASSLEGYNYGYTF. The CDR3 region has the DNA TGTGCCAGCAGCTTAGAAGGCTACAACTATGGCTACACCTTC.

The rearrangement links TRBV7-2 to TRBJ2-2; possibly TRBD1 for D (6 bases). Per the germline V gene, CDR1 is SGHTA and CDR2 is FQGNSA. The V and J ends lost 3 bases and 5 bases respectively, with 10 bases between them. The CDR3 is 14 residues long. CDR3 coding DNA: TGTGCCAGCAGCTTGGGGGCAGCGACCGGGGAGCTGTTTTTT. Translated: CASSLGAATGELFF.

The V gene is TRBV5-1, the J gene TRBJ2-2; no reliable D call. Trimming left V 0 bases short and J 1 base short, with 10 bases between. Germline V lookup: CDR1 SGHRS, CDR2 YFSETQ. The CDR3 is 16 amino acids. The CDR3 sequence: CASSLGRTGNTGELFF. The CDR3 nucleotides read TGCGCCAGCAGCTTGGGGCGGACGGGGAACACCGGGGAGCTGTTTTTT.

The V and J genes are TRBV18 and TRBJ2-1; TRBD2 matches 9 bases. The trim removed 5 bases at V and 9 bases at J, leaving 17 bases unmatched. The CDR3 contains 17 residues. Germline V lookup: CDR1 KGHSH, CDR2 LQKENI. CDR3 sequence (DNA): TGTGCCAGCTCAATAAAATCTAGCGGGATGGGTCAATTTGAGCAGTTCTTC. Encoded protein: CASSIKSSGMGQFEQFF.

The chain links TRBV6-4 to TRBJ2-2; D gene uncertain. Germline V CDR1 and CDR2: MRHNA, SNTAGT. V dropped 4 bases and J dropped 8 bases, with 14 bases sitting between them. This CDR3 is 14 amino acids long. The CDR3 coding sequence is TGTGCCAGCAGTGCCGGACCCTGGGCAGGGGAGCTGTTTTTT. Encoded protein: CASSAGPWAGELFF.

V and J are TRBV19 and TRBJ1-6; D unresolved. The CDR3 covers 15 residues. The germline CDR1 and CDR2 sequences are LNHDA and SQIVND (reference sequence). Between the trimmed V and J ends, which lost 2 bases and 4 bases, there was a span of 9 bases. CDR3 residues: CASSIMTAYNSPLHF. CDR3 coding DNA: TGTGCCAGTAGTATAATGACGGCATATAATTCACCCCTCCACTTT.

This clone was seen once. The chain recombines TRBV6-1 with TRBJ2-7; the match to TRBD1 covers 7 bases. Germline V gene sequence: CDR1 MNHNS, CDR2 SASEGT. There are 15 residues in the CDR3. V lost 1 base to trimming and J lost 3 bases; unmatched junction nucleotides: 6. The CDR3 DNA follows: TGTGCCAGCAGTGAAGGGTCAGGGGGAATCTACGAGCAGTACTTC. This translates into CASSEGSGGIYEQYF.

The chain has TRBV7-8 and TRBJ1-2; no clear D. The CDR3 spans 14 residues. Trimming shortened V by 5 bases and J by 4 bases, and 14 bases separated the two germline ends. Germline V gene data show CDR1 as SGHVS and CDR2 as FQNEAQ. The CDR3 DNA reads TGTGCCAGCAGCGCCACAGAACTTTCCTATGGCTACACCTTC. This gives the protein CASSATELSYGYTF.

The chain recombines TRBV25-1 with TRBJ1-2; tentatively, D is TRBD1 (5 bases). This CDR3 region has 11 residues. Germline CDR1 MGHDK, CDR2 SYGVNS. V was cut by 1 base and J by 8 bases, with 5 bases left in between. The DNA for the CDR3 is TGTGCCAGCAGTGAATGGGGGGGCTACACCTTC. Translating it yields CASSEWGGYTF.